This TCR beta chain was profiled in a study of cytomegalovirus exposure and HLA in healthy donors. Study-wide points: It was likely that a cluster of highly shared sequence variants was a sequencing artifact. Some segments of the V type, notably TRBV6-2 and TRBV6-3, were excluded as indistinguishable.

The CDR3 has 15 amino acids. From germline, CDR1 is MNHEY and CDR2 SMNVEV (reference sequence). The J segment lost 3 bases and the V segment lost 0 bases, leaving 2 bases of the junction unmatched. A word on this clone: The target antigen is unknown.

The PCR was carried out with 60 Vbeta primers and 13 Jbeta primers. TCRdb's copy holds only in-frame clones and misses some; the assay was immunoSEQ multiplex PCR. The repertoire holds 120,000 to 150,000 clones, about three quarters seen once, with 3% in the top ten. This clonotype was sampled from a man aged 35 to 55 in good health and CMV-seropositive. The J gene is TRBJ2-7, the V gene TRBV27; 10 bases align to TRBD1. Sequenced: PBMCs. The CDR3 reads CASSLSWDRGYEQYF. The CDR3 nucleotides are TGTGCCAGCAGTTTATCGTGGGACAGGGGCTACGAGCAGTACTTC.